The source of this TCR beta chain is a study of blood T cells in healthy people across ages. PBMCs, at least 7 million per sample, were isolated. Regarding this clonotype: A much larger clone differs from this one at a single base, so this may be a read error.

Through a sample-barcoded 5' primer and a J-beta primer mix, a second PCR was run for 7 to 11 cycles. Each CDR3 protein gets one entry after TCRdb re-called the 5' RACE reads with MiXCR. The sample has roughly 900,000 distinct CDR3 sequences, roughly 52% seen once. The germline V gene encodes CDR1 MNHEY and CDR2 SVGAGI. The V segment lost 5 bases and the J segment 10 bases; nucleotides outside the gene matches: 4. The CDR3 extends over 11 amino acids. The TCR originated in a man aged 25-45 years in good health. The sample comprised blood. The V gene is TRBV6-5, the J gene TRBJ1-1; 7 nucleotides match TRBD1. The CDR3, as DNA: TGTGCCAGCAGTCGACAGGGAGCAGCTTTCTTT. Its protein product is CASSRQGAAFF.